Listed here are 28 T cell receptor beta chains from one sample, sequenced in a study of T-cell reconstitution after alpha-beta-depleted transplantation in children. During its preparation, the TCRbeta library received unique molecular identifiers. Using its own MiXCR run on the PCR reads, TCRdb lists one record per CDR3 protein. This sample carries about 91,000 distinct CDR3 sequences, roughly 8% of them seen once, and the ten largest clones take 6.9%. This material consisted of PBMCs from the stem cell graft donor, taken from the stem cell graft. The receptors derive from a human donor who donated a stem cell graft to a child with congenital amegakaryocytic thrombocytopenia.

This clonotype occurred many times. For the CDR3, the DNA is TGTGCCAGCAGTCCCCGAGATAGCGGGGGGGAGGACAAAAACATTCAGTACTTC. The encoded protein is CASSPRDSGGEDKNIQYF. V and J are TRBV6-5 and TRBJ2-4; 11 positions agree with TRBD2. Germline trimming cut 5 bases from V and 3 bases from J; bases unmatched to any gene: 12. Germline loops: CDR1 MNHEY, CDR2 SVGAGI. The CDR3 spans 18 residues.

On this clonotype: One junction end disagrees with the germline gene, perhaps due to a read error. The chain carries TRBV3-1 and TRBJ2-7; D gene unclear. The CDR3 contains 15 residues. Germline CDR1 reads LGHDT; CDR2 reads YNNKEL (reference sequence). DNA of the CDR3: TGTGCCAGCAGCAAAGAGGTCACAAGGGCCTACGAGCAGTACTTC. This encodes CASSKEVTRAYEQYF.

This clonotype came up many times. The rearrangement joins TRBV4-2 to TRBJ1-1, with 7 bases matching TRBD1. The germline V gene has CDR1 LGHNA and CDR2 YNFKEQ. The ends lost 0 bases at V and 1 base at J; junction bases unmatched: 14. The CDR3 is 19 residues long. The CDR3 nucleotides are TGTGCCAGCAGCCAAGACCCGCCCAGGGGGTCCGGGGCGAACACTGAAGCTTTCTTT. It yields the protein CASSQDPPRGSGANTEAFF.

This clonotype was found many times. The chain has TRBV12-3 or TRBV12-4 and TRBJ2-2; 9 nucleotides line up with TRBD1. The CDR3 covers 15 residues. V was pared by 6 bases and J by 0 bases, with 2 bases of the junction left unmatched. The CDR3 loop is CASSRQGANTGELFF. CDR3 sequence (DNA): TGTGCCAGCAGCCGACAGGGGGCGAACACCGGGGAGCTGTTTTTT.

This clonotype occurred many times. The DNA for the CDR3 is TGCAGTGCCTGGGGCGGCCAGGGCTTAAATTCACCCCTCCACTTT. It encodes CSAWGGQGLNSPLHF. This chain uses TRBV20-1 with TRBJ1-6; D perhaps matches TRBD1 (5 bases). The germline V and J ends were trimmed by 6 bases and 7 bases, with 19 bases remaining between them. This CDR3 comprises 15 residues. Per germline, CDR1 DFQATT and CDR2 SNEGSKA (reference sequence).

At least ten counts were recorded for this clonotype. CDR3 in amino acids: CASSLAGGWGSTNSYEQYF. CDR3 coding DNA: TGCGCCAGCAGCTTGGCCGGGGGCTGGGGTAGCACAAACTCCTACGAGCAGTACTTC. The J gene is TRBJ2-7, the V gene TRBV5-1, with D possibly called TRBD1 or TRBD2 (6 bases each). Trimming left V 0 bases short and J 0 bases short, with 22 bases between. The CDR3 runs to 19 residues. CDR1 is SGHRS, CDR2 YFSETQ, per germline.

This clonotype occurred many times. The gene calls are TRBV5-1 and TRBJ1-6; D ambiguous. V lost 0 bases to trimming and J lost 5 bases, with 6 bases between them. The CDR3 extends over 14 amino acids. The germline CDR1 and CDR2 sequences are SGHRS and YFSETQ. The CDR3 region has the DNA TGCGCCAGCAGCTTGGAAGCGAATAATTCACCCCTCCACTTT. Translation gives CASSLEANNSPLHF. Supplemented by reference TRBV5-1 and TRBJ1-6, the full variable domain reads KAGVTQTPRYLIKTRGQQVTLSCSPISGHRSVSWYQQTPGQGLQFLFEYFSETQRNKGNFPGRFSGRQFSNSRSEMNVSTLELGDSALYLCASSLEANNSPLHFGNGTRLTVT.

In its sample, this clonotype was seen many times. This rearrangement joins TRBV28 to TRBJ2-1; 10 bases fit TRBD2. The CDR3 loop spans 15 amino acids. V lost 6 bases, J lost 8 bases, and 10 bases stayed unmatched. The germline gives CDR1 MDHEN, CDR2 SYDVKM. CDR3 sequence reads: CASSSSSGGRYEQFF. The CDR3 DNA sequence: TGTGCCAGCAGCTCTTCTAGCGGGGGCAGGTATGAGCAGTTCTTC. The entire variable domain, with the rest obtained from reference TRBV28 and TRBJ2-1, is as follows: DVKVTQSSRYLVKRTGEKVFLECVQDMDHENMFWYRQDPGLGLRLIYFSYDVKMKEKGDIPEGYSVSREKKERFSLILESASTNQTSMYLCASSSSSGGRYEQFFGPGTRLTVL.

There are many counts of this clonotype. The chain combines TRBV5-1 with TRBJ2-1, with 8 bases identical to TRBD1. Germline CDR1 reads SGHRS; CDR2 reads YFSETQ. The CDR3 sequence is 13 residues long. Losses at the gene ends were 0 bases for V and 7 bases for J; bases not matched to a gene: 0. The CDR3 region has the DNA TGCGCCAGCAGCTTGGACAGGGGGAATGAGCAGTTCTTC. Translating it yields CASSLDRGNEQFF. The full variable domain, in which reference TRBV5-1 and TRBJ2-1 provide the parts outside the CDR3, is KAGVTQTPRYLIKTRGQQVTLSCSPISGHRSVSWYQQTPGQGLQFLFEYFSETQRNKGNFPGRFSGRQFSNSRSEMNVSTLELGDSALYLCASSLDRGNEQFFGPGTRLTVL.

This clonotype occurred many times. This chain connects TRBV12-3 or TRBV12-4 to TRBJ2-3, with D uncertain. The CDR3 is 15 amino acids. V shed 5 bases and J shed 4 bases, with 16 bases lying between them. The CDR3 is CASSLEMLVPDTQYF. In DNA form, the CDR3 reads TGTGCCAGCAGTCTAGAAATGCTAGTCCCAGATACGCAGTATTTT.

This clonotype was seen at least ten times. The chain couples TRBV27 to TRBJ2-1; 15 bases agree with TRBD2. Trimming cost V 2 bases and J 7 bases; bases outside gene matches: 9. Germline V gene lookup returns CDR1 MNHEY and CDR2 SMNVEV (reference sequence). This CDR3 has 18 residues. CDR3 in DNA: TGTGCCAGCAGTTTAGCCTTCACCGGGACTAGCGGGAGGAATGAGCAGTTCTTC. It yields the protein CASSLAFTGTSGRNEQFF.

This clonotype was observed at least ten times. V is TRBV10-3 and J is TRBJ1-2; 8 bases align to TRBD1. This CDR3 is 19 amino acids long. Unmatched junction bases numbered 20, after V lost 2 bases and J lost 6 bases. From germline, CDR1 is ENHRY and CDR2 SYGVKD. CDR3 coding DNA: TGTGCCATCAGTGAGGAAGTGATGGGACAGGTCGTACAGGGGGATGGCTACACCTTC. This gives the protein CAISEEVMGQVVQGDGYTF.

In this sample, this clonotype turned up many times. V is TRBV7-2 and J is TRBJ2-7, with D tentatively TRBD1 (5 bases). The V end lost 3 bases, the J end lost 4 bases, and 7 bases lay between the germline ends. This CDR3 contains 12 residues. Looked up from germline, CDR1 is SGHTA and CDR2 is FQGNSA. CDR3 sequence: CASSFSGYEQYF. DNA for the CDR3: TGTGCCAGCAGCTTTTCAGGGTACGAGCAGTACTTC.

At least ten counts were recorded for this clonotype. CDR3 loop: CASSGRVNMGETQYF. The CDR3 DNA follows: TGTGCCAGCAGCGGACGGGTCAATATGGGAGAGACCCAGTACTTC. The V gene is TRBV11-1, the J gene TRBJ2-5; no clear D. This CDR3 is built from 15 residues. Germline V gene sequence: CDR1 SGHAT, CDR2 FQDESV (reference sequence). V was cut by 5 bases and J by 4 bases, with 17 bases left in between.

In this sample, this clonotype turned up once. The chain employs TRBV5-1 and TRBJ2-1; 8 bases align to TRBD2. Germline loops: CDR1 SGHRS, CDR2 YFSETQ. The CDR3 contains 15 residues. J was trimmed by 0 bases and V by 4 bases; bases with no gene match: 3. The CDR3 here is CASSRSGSSYNEQFF. DNA of the CDR3: TGCGCCAGCAGCCGAAGCGGGAGCTCCTACAATGAGCAGTTCTTC.

This clonotype has a count of ten or more. The rearrangement joins TRBV6-5 to TRBJ2-1; no definite D call. The CDR3 loop spans 13 amino acids. Trimming pared 0 bases from V and 5 bases from J, leaving 5 bases between. Germline CDR1 reads MNHEY; CDR2 reads SVGAGI. The CDR3 protein is CASSYSADNEQFF. CDR3 in DNA: TGTGCCAGCAGTTACTCGGCGGACAATGAGCAGTTCTTC.

This clonotype was counted only a few times. V usage is TRBV7-7 and J usage is TRBJ2-1, with 8 nucleotides matching TRBD2. CDR1 is SSHAT and CDR2 is FNYEAQ in the germline V gene (reference sequence). Trimming cost V 5 bases and J 12 bases; bases outside gene matches: 9. The CDR3 consists of 13 residues. This chain's CDR3 is CASSPTEAGGQFF. CDR3 in DNA: TGTGCCAGCAGCCCCACAGAGGCGGGAGGGCAGTTCTTC.

The V and J genes are TRBV7-9 and TRBJ2-1; 8 bases align to TRBD2. The CDR3 is 16 residues long. The germline CDR1 and CDR2 sequences are SEHNR and FQNEAQ (reference sequence). Trimming cost V 5 bases and J 3 bases; bases outside gene matches: 9. CDR3 in amino acids: CASSPPGRGSYNEQFF. The DNA for the CDR3 is TGTGCCAGCAGCCCCCCCGGGAGGGGAAGCTACAATGAGCAGTTCTTC.

This clonotype was counted at least ten times. The chain has TRBV5-5 and TRBJ2-3; 8 positions match TRBD1. Trimming removed 4 bases from V and 0 bases from J; junction bases left unmatched: 13. The CDR3 length is 18 residues. Germline V lookup: CDR1 SGHKS, CDR2 YYEKEE (reference sequence). This CDR3 reads CASSPSGTGLPSTDTQYF. The CDR3 bases are TGTGCCAGCAGCCCCTCCGGGACAGGTCTCCCTAGCACAGATACGCAGTATTTT.

This clonotype was seen a handful of times. The V gene is TRBV3-1, the J gene TRBJ2-1; 9 nucleotides agree with TRBD2. CDR3 length equals 18 residues. The germline gives CDR1 LGHDT, CDR2 YNNKEL (reference sequence). V trimming: 2 bases; J trimming: 0 bases; junction bases outside the gene matches: 8. CDR3 sequence (DNA): TGTGCCAGCAGCCAACGACTAGCGGTCTCGAGCTCCTACAATGAGCAGTTCTTC. It specifies CASSQRLAVSSSYNEQFF.

There are many counts of this clonotype. This rearrangement joins TRBV10-3 to TRBJ2-7; D ambiguous. Trimming took off 10 bases at V and 3 bases at J, with 25 bases between the two ends. Germline-derived CDR1 and CDR2 are ENHRY and SYGVKD. The CDR3 runs 16 residues. The CDR3 reads CATYLTALTGSYEQYF. CDR3 sequence (DNA): TGTGCCACCTACTTAACTGCCCTCACCGGAAGCTACGAGCAGTACTTC.

This clonotype was recorded many times. V usage is TRBV20-1 and J usage is TRBJ1-2; D unresolved. The CDR3 is 13 amino acids. The ends were cut back, 3 bases at V and 7 bases at J, with 15 bases in the middle. Germline values: CDR1 DFQATT, CDR2 SNEGSKA (reference sequence). The CDR3 coding sequence is TGCAGTGCTAGTAGGGTCTTAAATAGTGGCTACACCTTC. This sequence encodes CSASRVLNSGYTF.

This clonotype has at least ten counts. This chain connects TRBV6-6 to TRBJ2-1, with 9 bases that match TRBD2. V dropped 6 bases and J dropped 7; count of bases not matched to a gene: 10. The CDR3 is 15 amino acids. Germline CDR1 and CDR2: MNHNY and SVGAGI (reference sequence). CDR3 nucleotide sequence: TGTGCCAGCAGAAACGTAGCGGGAGACGTAAATGAGCAGTTCTTC. Translation gives CASRNVAGDVNEQFF.

This clonotype was recorded many times. The chain combines TRBV30 with TRBJ2-1; the match to TRBD2 covers 7 bases. The CDR3 is 14 residues long. Germline CDR1 reads GTSNPN; CDR2 reads SVGIG (reference sequence). Unmatched junction bases numbered 8, after V lost 5 bases and J lost 4 bases. CDR3 loop: CAWATGLGYNEQFF. DNA for the CDR3: TGTGCCTGGGCTACCGGACTAGGTTACAATGAGCAGTTCTTC.

The sample holds many counts of this clonotype. This chain links TRBV4-1 with TRBJ2-1; the match to TRBD2 covers 10 bases. With V trimmed by 1 base and J by 4 bases, 4 bases remained unmatched. Germline V lookup: CDR1 MGHRA, CDR2 YSYEKL. This CDR3 comprises 16 residues. CDR3 coding DNA: TGCGCCAGCAGCCAAGCGACTAGCGGGTTTTACAATGAGCAGTTCTTC. It encodes CASSQATSGFYNEQFF.

This clonotype was observed many times. The chain links TRBV7-2 to TRBJ2-1; a weak D match, TRBD2 (6 bases). The CDR3 loop spans 16 amino acids. With 1 base removed from V and 4 bases from J, the gap between germline ends came to 14 bases. Germline lookup yields CDR1 SGHTA and CDR2 FQGNSA. This CDR3 reads CASSLEGGVMYNEQFF. The CDR3 DNA is TGTGCCAGCAGCTTAGAGGGCGGGGTCATGTACAATGAGCAGTTCTTC.

This clonotype has at least ten counts. V gene TRBV6-1 combines with J gene TRBJ2-3; TRBD2 is a possible D gene (5 bases). Germline V CDR1 and CDR2: MNHNS, SASEGT. This CDR3 has 16 amino acids. Deletions cut 2 bases from V and 1 base from J, with 13 bases between. The CDR3 nucleotides read TGTGCCAGCAGTGAATTGCCGGGAAGTGGCACAGATACGCAGTATTTT. Translating gives CASSELPGSGTDTQYF.

The sample holds many counts of this clonotype. The chain has TRBV12-3 or TRBV12-4 and TRBJ1-2; 7 nucleotides match TRBD1. This CDR3 is built from 13 residues. J gave up 4 bases and V 5 bases, and 4 bases lay outside the gene matches. CDR3 amino acids: CASSLQGPYGYTF. CDR3 bases: TGTGCCAGCAGTCTACAGGGGCCCTATGGCTACACCTTC.